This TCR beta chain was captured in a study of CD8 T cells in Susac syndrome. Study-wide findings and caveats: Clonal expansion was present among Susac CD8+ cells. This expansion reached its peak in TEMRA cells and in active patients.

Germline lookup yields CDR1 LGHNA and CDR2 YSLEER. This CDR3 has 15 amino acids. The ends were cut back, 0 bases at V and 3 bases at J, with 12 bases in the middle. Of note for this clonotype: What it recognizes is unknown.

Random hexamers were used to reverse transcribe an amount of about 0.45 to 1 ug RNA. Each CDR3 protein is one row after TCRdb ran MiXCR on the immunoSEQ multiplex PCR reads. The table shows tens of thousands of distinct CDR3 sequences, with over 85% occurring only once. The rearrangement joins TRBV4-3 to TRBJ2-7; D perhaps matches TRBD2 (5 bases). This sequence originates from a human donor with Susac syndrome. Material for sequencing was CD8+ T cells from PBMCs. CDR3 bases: TGCGCCAGCAGCCAAGAGTTAAGCGGTTACTACGAGCAGTACTTC. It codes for CASSQELSGYYEQYF.